This is a list of T cell receptor beta chains from one sample in a study of CXCR3-negative and CXCR3-positive naive CD8 T cells. TCRdb re-called the 5' RACE reads and shows each CDR3 protein once, DNA omitted. The sample includes 100,000 to 150,000 distinct CDR3 sequences. The sequenced sample was naive CXCR3- CD8+ T cells from blood. These receptors were collected from a human donor in good health. Some clones in this sample may be carry-over from other donors' samples. CDR3s include the opening cysteine and the closing phenylalanine or tryptophan. Part of the rows lack a size; the others show once, few, many or a class for expanded clones.

.	TRBJ2-1	TRBV5-1	17	CASSPETSGKSRNEQFF
.	TRBJ2-7	TRBV28	12	CASSLWGVEQYF
.	TRBJ1-5	TRBV5-5	15	CASSLVAGSNQPQHF
.	TRBJ1-2	TRBV4-1	13	CASSQGFRYGYTF
.	TRBJ2-2	TRBV7-9	14	CASSPDVNTGELFF
.	TRBJ2-7	TRBV13	16	CASSAQTGAEAYEQYF
.	TRBJ1-6	TRBV7-9	12	CASSSAAPPLHF
.	TRBJ2-7	TRBV23-1	14	CASSYSDRDYEQYF
.	TRBJ2-1	TRBV19	15	CASSMGLADYNEQFF
.	TRBJ1-1	TRBV28	13	CASSLVVRVEAFF
.	TRBJ2-2	TRBV28	15	CANSFRGLNTGELFF
.	TRBJ2-7	TRBV4-3	14	CASSQDRAAYEQYF
.	TRBJ2-7	TRBV13	17	CASSPNAGTGDSYEQYF
.	TRBJ1-1	TRBV14	15	CASSPLGSSNTEAFF
.	TRBJ1-1	TRBV6-2/TRBV6-3	12	CAGEMDRPMQPF
.	TRBJ2-1	TRBV4-2	15	CASSQVASGGNEQFF
.	TRBJ2-2	TRBV4-1	15	CASRADHAGTGELFF
.	TRBJ2-7	TRBV24-1	14	CATSPAGTSYEQYF
medium-sized	TRBJ2-7	TRBV5-1	13	CASSPGTAYEQYF
.	TRBJ2-1	TRBV29-1	14	CSVYPGQGGNEQFF
.	TRBJ2-1	TRBV7-7	15	CASSLGDEPYNEQFF
.	TRBJ1-5	TRBV7-9	16	CASSLGDSRSNQPQHF
.	TRBJ2-7	TRBV7-8	16	CASSTPGSGGIHEQYF
.	TRBJ2-7	TRBV5-1	13	CASGGQGPHEQYF
.	TRBJ2-3	TRBV7-2	20	CASSADPGLAGNFSTDTQYF
.	TRBJ2-1	TRBV9	18	CASSGSTVGTRSYNEQFF
.	TRBJ2-1	TRBV7-2	15	CASSFFVAGGNEQFF
.	TRBJ1-1	TRBV7-9	12	CASSPGYTEAFF
.	TRBJ1-2	TRBV13	13	CASSPDRTLGYTF
.	TRBJ1-2	TRBV24-1	14	CATNNPDSNYGYTF
.	TRBJ2-2	TRBV6-1	13	CAFQPSNTGELFF
.	TRBJ1-1	TRBV12-3/TRBV12-4	12	CASSLSAAEAFF
.	TRBJ2-7	TRBV28	14	CASSQTDNSYEQYF
.	TRBJ2-1	TRBV5-4	15	CASSLAGGTYNEQFF
.	TRBJ2-3	TRBV5-1	13	CASSDTNSGGQYF
.	TRBJ2-7	TRBV7-8	12	CASTPPDYEQYF
.	TRBJ2-3	TRBV7-9	19	CASSPYSGTHPRGTDTQYF
.	TRBJ2-3	TRBV4-3	17	CASSQDVAGWLTDTQYF
.	TRBJ1-1	TRBV9	12	CASSVGDTEAFF
.	TRBJ2-6	TRBV12-3/TRBV12-4	16	CASSLAAGRGANVLTF
.	TRBJ2-1	TRBV3-1	20	CASSSPGLAGGNLRYNEQFF
.	TRBJ2-7	TRBV7-9	14	CASSPDSYSYEQYF
.	TRBJ2-5	TRBV29-1	12	CSTRTGGETQYF
.	TRBJ2-1	TRBV3-1	17	CASSPERGLALYNEQFF
.	TRBJ1-5	TRBV12-5	13	CAIGGAVDQPQHF
.	TRBJ2-1	TRBV20-1	11	CSAMGLAEQFF
.	TRBJ2-1	TRBV7-3	13	CASSLQGVGEQFF
.	TRBJ1-5	TRBV5-1	17	CASSFVPLAERNQPQHF
.	TRBJ1-1	TRBV7-8	14	CASSSLGVNTEAFF
.	TRBJ2-7	TRBV25-1	12	CASSGGPDEQYF
.	TRBJ1-1	TRBV12-3/TRBV12-4	12	CASSFMATEAFF
.	TRBJ2-1	TRBV28	15	CASSQWTSAYNEQFF
.	TRBJ1-1	TRBV7-9	15	CASSLASLGGTEAFF
.	TRBJ2-7	TRBV7-8	15	CASSQSLGRENEQYF